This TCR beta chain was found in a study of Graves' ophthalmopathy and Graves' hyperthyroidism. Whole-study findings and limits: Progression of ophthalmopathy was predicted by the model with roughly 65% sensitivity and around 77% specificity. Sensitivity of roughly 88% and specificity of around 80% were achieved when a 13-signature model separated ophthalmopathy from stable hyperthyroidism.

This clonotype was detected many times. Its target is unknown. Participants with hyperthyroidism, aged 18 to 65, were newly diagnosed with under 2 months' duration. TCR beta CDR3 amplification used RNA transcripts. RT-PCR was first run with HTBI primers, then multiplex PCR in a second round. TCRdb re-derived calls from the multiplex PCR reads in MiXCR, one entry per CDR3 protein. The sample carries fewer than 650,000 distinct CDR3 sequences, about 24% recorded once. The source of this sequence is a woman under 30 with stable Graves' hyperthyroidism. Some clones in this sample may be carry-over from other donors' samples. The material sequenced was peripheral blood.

CDR3 sequence: CASSLSLGLTSKNIQYF. CDR3 DNA: TGTGCCAGCAGTTTATCGCTTGGACTAACATCCAAAAACATTCAGTACTTC. The chain has TRBV28 and TRBJ2-4; D perhaps matches TRBD2 (6 bases). CDR1 is MDHEN, CDR2 SYDVKM, per germline. Trimming cost V 1 base and J 2 bases, with 15 bases left between them. This CDR3 has 17 residues.